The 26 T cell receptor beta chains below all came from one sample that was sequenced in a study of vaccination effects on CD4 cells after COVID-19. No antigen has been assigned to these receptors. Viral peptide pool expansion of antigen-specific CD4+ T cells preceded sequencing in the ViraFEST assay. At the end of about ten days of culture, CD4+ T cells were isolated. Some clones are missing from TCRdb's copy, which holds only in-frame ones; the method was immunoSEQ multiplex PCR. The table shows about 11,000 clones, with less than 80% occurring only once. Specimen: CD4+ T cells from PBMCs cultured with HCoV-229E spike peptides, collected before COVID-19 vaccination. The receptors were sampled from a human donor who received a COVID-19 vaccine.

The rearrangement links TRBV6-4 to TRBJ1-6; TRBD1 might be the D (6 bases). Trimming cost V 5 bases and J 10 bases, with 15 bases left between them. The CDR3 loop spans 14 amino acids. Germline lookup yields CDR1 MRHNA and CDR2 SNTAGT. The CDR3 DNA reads TGTGCCAGCAGTCCAGGGGATCGGGGATCACCCCTCCACTTT. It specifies CASSPGDRGSPLHF.

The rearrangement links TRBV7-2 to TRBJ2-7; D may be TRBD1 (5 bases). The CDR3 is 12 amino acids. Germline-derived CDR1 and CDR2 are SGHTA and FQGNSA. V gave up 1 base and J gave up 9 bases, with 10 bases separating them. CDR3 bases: TGTGCCAGCAGCTTAGGGGGCGAAGGGCAGTACTTC. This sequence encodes CASSLGGEGQYF.

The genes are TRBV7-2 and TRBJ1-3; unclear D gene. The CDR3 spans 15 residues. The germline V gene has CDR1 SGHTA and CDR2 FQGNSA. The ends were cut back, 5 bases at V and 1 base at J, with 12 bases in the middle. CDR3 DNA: TGTGCCAGCAGCGTAACAACCGATTCTGGAAACACCATATATTTT. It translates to CASSVTTDSGNTIYF.

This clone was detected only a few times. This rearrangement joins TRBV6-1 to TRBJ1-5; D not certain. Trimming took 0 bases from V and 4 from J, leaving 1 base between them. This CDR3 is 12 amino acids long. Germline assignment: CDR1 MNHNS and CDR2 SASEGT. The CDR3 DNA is TGTGCCAGCAGTGAAGCAAATCAGCCCCAGCATTTT. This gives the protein CASSEANQPQHF.

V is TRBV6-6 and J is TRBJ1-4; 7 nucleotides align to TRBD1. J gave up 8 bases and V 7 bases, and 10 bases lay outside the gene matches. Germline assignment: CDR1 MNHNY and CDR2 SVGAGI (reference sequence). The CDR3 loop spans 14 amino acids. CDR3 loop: CASTGNRGREKLFF. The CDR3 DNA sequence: TGTGCCAGCACCGGGAACAGGGGTAGAGAAAAACTGTTTTTT.

The DNA for the CDR3 is TGTGCCAGCAGCTTGGGACTAGCGGGGGGGCAAGAGACCCAGTACTTC. Translating it yields CASSLGLAGGQETQYF. The chain uses TRBV11-2 and TRBJ2-5, with 16 bases matching TRBD2. Looked up from germline, CDR1 is SGHAT and CDR2 is FQNNGV. V dropped 3 bases and J dropped 2; count of bases not matched to a gene: 0. The length of the CDR3 is 16 residues.

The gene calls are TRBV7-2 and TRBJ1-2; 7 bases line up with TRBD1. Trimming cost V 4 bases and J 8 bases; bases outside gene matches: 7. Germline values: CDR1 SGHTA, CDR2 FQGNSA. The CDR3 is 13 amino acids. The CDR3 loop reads CASSWRQGAGYTF. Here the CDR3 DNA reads TGTGCCAGCAGCTGGAGACAGGGCGCAGGCTACACCTTC. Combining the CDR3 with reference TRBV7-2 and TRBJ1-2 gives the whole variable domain GAGVSQSPSNKVTEKGKDVELRCDPISGHTALYWYRQSLGQGLEFLIYFQGNSAPDKSGLPSDRFSAERTGGSVSTLTIQRTQQEDSAVYLCASSWRQGAGYTFGSGTRLTVV.

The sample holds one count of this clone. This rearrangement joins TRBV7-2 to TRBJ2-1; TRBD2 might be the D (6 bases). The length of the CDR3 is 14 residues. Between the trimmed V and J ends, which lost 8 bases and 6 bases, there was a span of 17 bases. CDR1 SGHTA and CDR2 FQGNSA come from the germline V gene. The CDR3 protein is CASATGLPGNEQFF. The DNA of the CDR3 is TGTGCCAGCGCGACGGGACTCCCCGGCAATGAGCAGTTCTTC.

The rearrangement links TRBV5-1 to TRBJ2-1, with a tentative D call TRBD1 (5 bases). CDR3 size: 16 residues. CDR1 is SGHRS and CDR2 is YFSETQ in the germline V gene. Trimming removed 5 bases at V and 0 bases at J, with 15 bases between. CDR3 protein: CASSPRQLSSYNEQFF. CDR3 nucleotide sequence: TGCGCCAGCAGTCCCCGACAGTTAAGCTCCTACAATGAGCAGTTCTTC. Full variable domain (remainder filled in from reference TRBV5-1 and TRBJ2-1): KAGVTQTPRYLIKTRGQQVTLSCSPISGHRSVSWYQQTPGQGLQFLFEYFSETQRNKGNFPGRFSGRQFSNSRSEMNVSTLELGDSALYLCASSPRQLSSYNEQFFGPGTRLTVL.

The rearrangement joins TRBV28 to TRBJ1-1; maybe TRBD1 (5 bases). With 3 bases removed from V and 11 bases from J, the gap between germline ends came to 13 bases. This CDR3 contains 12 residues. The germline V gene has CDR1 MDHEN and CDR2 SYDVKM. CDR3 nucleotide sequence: TGTGCCAGCAGTTTGGGTGTGACAGACGCTTTCTTT. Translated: CASSLGVTDAFF. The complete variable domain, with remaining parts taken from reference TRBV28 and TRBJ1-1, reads DVKVTQSSRYLVKRTGEKVFLECVQDMDHENMFWYRQDPGLGLRLIYFSYDVKMKEKGDIPEGYSVSREKKERFSLILESASTNQTSMYLCASSLGVTDAFFGQGTRLTVV.

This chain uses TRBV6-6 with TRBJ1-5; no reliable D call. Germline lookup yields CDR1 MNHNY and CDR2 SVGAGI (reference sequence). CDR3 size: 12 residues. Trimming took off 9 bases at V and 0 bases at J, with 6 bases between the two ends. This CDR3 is CASTNSNQPQHF. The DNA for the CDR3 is TGTGCCAGTACCAATAGCAATCAGCCCCAGCATTTT.

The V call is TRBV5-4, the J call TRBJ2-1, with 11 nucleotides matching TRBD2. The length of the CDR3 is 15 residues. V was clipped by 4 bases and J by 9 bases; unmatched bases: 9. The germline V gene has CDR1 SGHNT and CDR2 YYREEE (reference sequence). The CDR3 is CASSPGGLAGGEQFF. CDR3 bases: TGTGCCAGCAGCCCTGGGGGCCTAGCGGGAGGTGAGCAGTTCTTC.

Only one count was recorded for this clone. CDR3 bases: TGTGCCAGTAGTATAGGGGGGGGAGGGCGGAAAGAGACCCAGTACTTC. Its protein is CASSIGGGGRKETQYF. The V call is TRBV19, the J call TRBJ2-5; TRBD2 matches 7 bases. This CDR3 has 16 amino acids. CDR1 and CDR2 from the germline V gene are LNHDA and SQIVND (reference sequence). V was clipped by 1 base and J by 3 bases; unmatched bases: 8.

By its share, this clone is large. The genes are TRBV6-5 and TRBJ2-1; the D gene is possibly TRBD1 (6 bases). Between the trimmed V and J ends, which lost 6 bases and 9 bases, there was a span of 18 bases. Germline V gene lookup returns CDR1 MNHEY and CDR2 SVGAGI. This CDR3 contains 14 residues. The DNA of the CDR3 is TGTGCCAGCAGAATACAGGGAACCTCGGCTGAGCAGTTCTTC. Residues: CASRIQGTSAEQFF.

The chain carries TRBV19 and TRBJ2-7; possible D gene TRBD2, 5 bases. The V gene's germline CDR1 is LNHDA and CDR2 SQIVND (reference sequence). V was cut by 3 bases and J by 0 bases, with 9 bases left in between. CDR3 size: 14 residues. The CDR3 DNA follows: TGTGCCAGTAGTATGGGCGGGCACTCCTACGAGCAGTACTTC. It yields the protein CASSMGGHSYEQYF.

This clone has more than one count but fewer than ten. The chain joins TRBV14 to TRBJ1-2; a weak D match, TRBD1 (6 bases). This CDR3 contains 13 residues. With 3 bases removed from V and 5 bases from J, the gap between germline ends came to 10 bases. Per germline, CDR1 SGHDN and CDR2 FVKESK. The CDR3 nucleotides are TGTGCCAGCAGCCAGCGGACAGCTTATGGCTACACCTTC. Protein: CASSQRTAYGYTF.

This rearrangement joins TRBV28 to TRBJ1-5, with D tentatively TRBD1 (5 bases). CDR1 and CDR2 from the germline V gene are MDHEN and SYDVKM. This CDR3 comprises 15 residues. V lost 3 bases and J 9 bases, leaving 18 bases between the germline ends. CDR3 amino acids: CASSLVSGARGPQHF. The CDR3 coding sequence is TGTGCCAGCAGTTTGGTATCCGGGGCCCGGGGGCCCCAGCATTTT.

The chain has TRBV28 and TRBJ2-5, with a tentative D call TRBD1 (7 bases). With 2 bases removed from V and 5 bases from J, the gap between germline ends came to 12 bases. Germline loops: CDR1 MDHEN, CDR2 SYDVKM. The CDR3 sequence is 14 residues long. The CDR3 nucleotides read TGTGCCAGCAGTTTAAAGGGGGCGGGGGAGACCCAGTACTTC. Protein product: CASSLKGAGETQYF.

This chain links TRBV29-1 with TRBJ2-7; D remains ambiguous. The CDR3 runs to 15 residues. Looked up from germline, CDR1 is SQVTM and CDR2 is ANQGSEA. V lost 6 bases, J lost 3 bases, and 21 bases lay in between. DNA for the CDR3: TGCAGCGTGATTTCTACAGAGTCGGCTCACTACGAGCAGTACTTC. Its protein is CSVISTESAHYEQYF.

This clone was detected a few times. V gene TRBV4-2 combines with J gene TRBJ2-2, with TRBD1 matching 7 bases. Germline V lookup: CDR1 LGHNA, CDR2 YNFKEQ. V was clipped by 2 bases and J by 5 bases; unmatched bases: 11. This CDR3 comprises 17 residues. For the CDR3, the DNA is TGTGCCAGCAGCCAACGGTCACAGGGGATAGGGACCGGGGAGCTGTTTTTT. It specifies CASSQRSQGIGTGELFF.

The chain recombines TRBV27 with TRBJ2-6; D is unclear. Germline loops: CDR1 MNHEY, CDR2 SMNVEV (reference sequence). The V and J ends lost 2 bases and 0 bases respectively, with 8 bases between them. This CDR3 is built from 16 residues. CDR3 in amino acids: CASSLLQVSGANVLTF. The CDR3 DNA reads TGTGCCAGCAGTTTACTCCAAGTCTCTGGGGCCAACGTCCTGACTTTC.

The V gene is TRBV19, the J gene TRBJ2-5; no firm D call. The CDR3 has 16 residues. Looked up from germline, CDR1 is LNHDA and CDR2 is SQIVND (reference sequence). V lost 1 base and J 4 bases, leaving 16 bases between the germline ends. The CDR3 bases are TGTGCCAGTAGTATAGCGGCCACGAGTGTCGGAGAGACCCAGTACTTC. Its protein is CASSIAATSVGETQYF.

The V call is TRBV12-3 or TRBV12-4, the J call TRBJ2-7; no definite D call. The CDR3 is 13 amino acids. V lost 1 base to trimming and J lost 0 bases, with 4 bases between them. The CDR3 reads CASSLGSSYEQYF. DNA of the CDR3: TGTGCCAGCAGTTTAGGGAGCTCCTACGAGCAGTACTTC.

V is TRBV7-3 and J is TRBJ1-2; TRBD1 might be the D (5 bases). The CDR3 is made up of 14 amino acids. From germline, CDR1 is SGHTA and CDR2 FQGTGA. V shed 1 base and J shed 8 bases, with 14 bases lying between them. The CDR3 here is CASSLINGQGGYTF. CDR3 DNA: TGTGCCAGCAGCTTAATCAACGGCCAGGGAGGCTACACCTTC.

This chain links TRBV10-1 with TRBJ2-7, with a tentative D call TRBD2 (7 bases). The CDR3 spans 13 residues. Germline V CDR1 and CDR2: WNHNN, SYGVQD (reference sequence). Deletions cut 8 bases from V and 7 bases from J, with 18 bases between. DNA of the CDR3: TGCGCCAGCTCGGTGGGGGGGGGCTGGGAGCAGTACTTC. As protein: CASSVGGGWEQYF.

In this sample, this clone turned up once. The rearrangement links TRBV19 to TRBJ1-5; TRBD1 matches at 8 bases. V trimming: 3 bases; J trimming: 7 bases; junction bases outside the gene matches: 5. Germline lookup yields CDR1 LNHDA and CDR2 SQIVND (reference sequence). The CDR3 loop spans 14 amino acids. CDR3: CASSMARGQQPQHF. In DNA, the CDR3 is TGTGCCAGTAGTATGGCCAGGGGGCAACAGCCCCAGCATTTT.